This T cell receptor beta chain emerged from a study of T-cell memory formation after mild COVID-19. The germline V gene has CDR1 DFQATT and CDR2 SNEGSKA (reference sequence). The CDR3 spans 14 residues. The J segment lost 5 bases and the V segment lost 5 bases, leaving 10 bases of the junction unmatched. It was 5'RACE with constant-segment primers that produced the TCR alpha and TCR beta cDNA libraries, which carried sample barcodes and UMIs. TCRdb fed the 5' RACE reads into MiXCR, producing one record per CDR3 protein. This table holds about 360,000 distinct CDR3 sequences, over 13% found once. Study-wide findings and caveats: Memory sampled before infection contained some responding clones, suggesting cross-reactive memory joined.

On this clonotype: The antigen remains undetermined.

The source is a young man who had mild COVID-19 (a few samples of this study predate the infection). Cell type and time point are not known. Sequencing input: PBMCs or a T cell subset sorted from them (not recorded which). The J gene is TRBJ2-5, the V gene TRBV20-1, with 8 positions matching TRBD1. This CDR3 is CSARDRRFGETQYF. CDR3 in DNA: TGCAGTGCTCGGGACAGGCGGTTTGGTGAGACCCAGTACTTC.